This TCR beta chain was captured in a study of early T cells in non-severe SARS-CoV-2 infection. As for the study in general: Chains were not paired, and sequencing was done on bulk RNA from unsorted whole blood.

The TCR library protocol was used to attach unique molecular identifiers. These identifiers were attached to individual cDNA molecules. TCRdb fed the 5' RACE reads into MiXCR, producing one record per CDR3 protein. The sample has tens of thousands of distinct CDR3 sequences; over 8% are singletons. Study-wide findings and caveats: VDJdb-based annotation leaned toward anti-spike CD8 responses and missed private and CD4 specificities.

This clonotype was recorded at least ten times. What it recognizes is unknown. Here the sequenced sample was whole blood, taken at baseline. This receptor was identified in an adult who was a healthcare worker with PCR-confirmed SARS-CoV-2 infection or an uninfected control (not recorded which).

CDR3 DNA: TGCAGCGCTGTGACAGGGAACTATGGCTACACCTTC. It specifies CSAVTGNYGYTF. The chain uses TRBV29-1 and TRBJ1-2, with 7 nucleotides matching TRBD1. In germline, CDR1 is SQVTM, CDR2 ANQGSEA. Trimming cost V 7 bases and J 2 bases; bases outside gene matches: 4. The CDR3 is 12 amino acids.